Given below is one T cell receptor beta chain in context. Its cognate antigen is unknown. Trimming removed 7 bases from V and 4 bases from J, with 14 bases in between. Germline V gene data show CDR1 as SNHLY and CDR2 as FYNNEI. The length of the CDR3 is 14 residues. This record belongs to a study of cytomegalovirus exposure and HLA in healthy donors. Whole-study results and caveats: Researchers catalogued roughly 150 TCR beta chains as cytomegalovirus-associated.

Amplification used 60 Vbeta primers and 13 Jbeta primers. Profiling relied on immunoSEQ multiplex PCR, and the TCRdb table lists in-frame clones only, not all of them. The table lists about 170,000 clones, approximately 85% of them singletons. The receptor was isolated from a man aged 25-45 years in good health and CMV-seropositive. Sample: PBMCs. This chain uses TRBV2 with TRBJ2-1; perhaps TRBD2 as D (6 bases). CDR3: CASIERAGYNEQFF. The CDR3 nucleotides read TGTGCCAGCATAGAGCGGGCGGGATACAATGAGCAGTTCTTC. The full variable domain, completed using reference TRBV2 and TRBJ2-1, is EPEVTQTPSHQVTQMGQEVILRCVPISNHLYFYWYRQILGQKVEFLVSFYNNEISEKSEIFDDQFSVERPDGSNFTLKIRSTKLEDSAMYFCASIERAGYNEQFFGPGTRLTVL.